The rows below give T cell receptor beta chains drawn from one sample of a study of OX40 agonist ivuxolimab in advanced cancers. TCRdb keeps only in-frame clones here, not all; method: immunoSEQ multiplex PCR. The data contain some 80,000 clones, 89% of them singletons. The sequencing used CD4+ or CD8+ T cells sorted from blood, collected in a trial of the OX40 agonist ivuxolimab. The receptor set was obtained from an adult with an advanced solid tumor such as melanoma, head and neck, liver or kidney cancer. CDR3s include the opening cysteine and the closing phenylalanine or tryptophan. Fields, in order: J gene, clone size, V gene, D gene, CDR3 protein, CDR3 DNA. A D gene is named only where the DNA matches it firmly. Where a row states a size, it is once, few, many or the class of an expanded clone; other rows omit it.

>TRBJ2-1|NA|TRBV6-4|NA
CASSPGWGWDNEQFF
TGTGCCAGCAGTCCCGGTTGGGGTTGGGACAATGAGCAGTTCTTC
>TRBJ2-3|NA|TRBV5-1|TRBD2
CASSLRASGLTDTQYF
TGCGCCAGCAGCTTGCGGGCTAGCGGGCTCACAGATACGCAGTATTTT
>TRBJ2-4|NA|TRBV11-2|TRBD2
CASSLGLVAKNIQYF
TGTGCCAGCAGCCTCGGACTAGTAGCCAAAAACATTCAGTACTTC
>TRBJ2-1|NA|TRBV10-3|NA
CAISAIDEQFF
TGTGCCATCAGCGCGATAGATGAGCAGTTCTTC
>TRBJ1-5|once|TRBV4-2|NA
CASSQEKATPNQPQHF
TGTGCCAGCAGCCAAGAGAAAGCTACGCCAAATCAGCCCCAGCATTTT
>TRBJ1-3|NA|TRBV30|TRBD1
CAWSTALTGTIYF
TGTGCCTGGAGTACGGCCCTGACAGGGACCATATATTTT
>TRBJ2-5|NA|TRBV5-4|NA
CASSLNSWYQETQYF
TGTGCCAGCAGCTTGAACAGTTGGTACCAAGAGACCCAGTACTTC
>TRBJ2-7|NA|TRBV28|NA
CASSLRQGYYEQYF
TGTGCCAGCAGTTTACGGCAGGGCTACTACGAGCAGTACTTC
>TRBJ1-2|NA|TRBV19|NA
CASSIRGTNYGYTF
TGTGCCAGTAGTATCCGGGGGACAAACTATGGCTACACCTTC
>TRBJ1-2|NA|TRBV2|NA
CASSDHDNYGYTF
TGTGCCAGCAGTGATCACGATAACTATGGCTACACCTTC
>TRBJ2-3|NA|TRBV9|NA
CASSPRVLGSGSTDTQYF
TGTGCCAGCAGCCCGAGGGTTCTGGGCAGCGGGAGCACAGATACGCAGTATTTT
>TRBJ1-3|NA|TRBV11-2|NA
CASSLRPGGGGGNTIYF
TGTGCCAGCAGCTTAAGGCCCGGGGGAGGAGGCGGAAACACCATATATTTT
>TRBJ2-5|NA|TRBV5-6|TRBD1
CASSNTGGYETQYF
TGTGCCAGCAGCAATACAGGGGGCTACGAGACCCAGTACTTC
>TRBJ2-3|NA|TRBV7-9|NA
CASSQQASGDTQYF
TGTGCCAGCAGCCAGCAGGCTTCGGGAGATACGCAGTATTTT
>TRBJ1-1|NA|TRBV27|NA
CASSLSGGVGVNTEAFF
TGTGCCAGCAGTTTATCTGGGGGGGTAGGGGTGAACACTGAAGCTTTCTTT
>TRBJ2-5|once|TRBV11-2|NA
CASSLDYWQETQYF
TGTGCCAGCAGCTTAGACTACTGGCAAGAGACCCAGTACTTC
>TRBJ1-5|NA|TRBV6-5|NA
CASSFELSGPQHF
TGTGCCAGCAGTTTCGAACTCTCGGGGCCCCAGCATTTT